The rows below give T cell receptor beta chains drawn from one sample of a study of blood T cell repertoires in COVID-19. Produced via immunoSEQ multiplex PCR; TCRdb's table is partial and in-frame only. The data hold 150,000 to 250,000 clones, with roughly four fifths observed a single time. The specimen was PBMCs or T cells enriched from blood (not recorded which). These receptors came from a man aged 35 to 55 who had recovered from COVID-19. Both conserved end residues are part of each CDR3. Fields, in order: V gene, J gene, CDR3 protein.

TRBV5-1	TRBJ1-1	CASRQDSNTEAFF
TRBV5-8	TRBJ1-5	CASTPYPYSNQPQHF
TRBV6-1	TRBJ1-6	CASSERTDYSPLHF
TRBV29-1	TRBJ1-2	CSVGQGVPSYYGYTF
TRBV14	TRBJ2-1	CASSQLAGGVNEQFF
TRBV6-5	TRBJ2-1	CASSYAGSTYNEQFF
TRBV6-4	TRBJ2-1	CASSPQGAGEQFF
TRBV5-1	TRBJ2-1	CASDRASGDEQFF
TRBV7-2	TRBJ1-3	CASSLTTDTIYF
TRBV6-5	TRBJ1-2	CASSYSVVPTMTGYTF